This T cell receptor beta chain originates from a study of blood T cell repertoires in COVID-19. Study information: COVID-19 samples from acute and convalescent phases originated in the United States, Italy and Spain.

Clones were sequenced by immunoSEQ multiplex PCR, and TCRdb holds only the in-frame ones, with some missing. The table lists roughly 100,000 clones, 75% to 90% of them singletons. This TCR came from a human donor in a cohort sampled during active or convalescent COVID-19. Material for sequencing was peripheral blood.

This CDR3 is CASSLALGESNQPQHF. The CDR3 nucleotides are TGTGCCAGCAGCTTGGCGTTAGGGGAAAGCAATCAGCCCCAGCATTTT. J is TRBJ1-5 and V is TRBV5-6; a possible D gene is TRBD1 (5 bases). The CDR3 covers 16 residues. The germline V and J ends were trimmed by 0 bases and 1 base, with 11 bases remaining between them. CDR1 SGHDT and CDR2 YYEEEE come from the germline V gene. Full variable domain (missing parts from reference TRBV5-6 and TRBJ1-5): DAGVTQSPTHLIKTRGQQVTLRCSPKSGHDTVSWYQQALGQGPQFIFQYYEEEERQRGNFPDRFSGHQFPNYSSELNVNALLLGDSALYLCASSLALGESNQPQHFGDGTRLSIL.